This T cell receptor beta chain was identified during a study of CD8 T cells in Susac syndrome. The authors reverse transcribed about 0.45 to 1 ug RNA with random hexamers. The CDR3 of TCR beta was amplified by immunoSEQ multiplex PCR across 54 Vbeta and 13 Jbeta. TCRdb reprocessed the immunoSEQ multiplex PCR reads with MiXCR, giving one entry per CDR3 protein. This sample has 92,000 or so distinct CDR3 sequences, with roughly 96% found just once. Patients with Susac syndrome met the recently defined diagnostic criteria for definite or probable disease. Negative isolation was used for CD8+ and CD4+ T cells and FACS enrichment for TEMRA cells. In its sample, this clonotype was seen once. The length of the CDR3 is 16 residues. CDR1 and CDR2 (germline): SEHNR, FQNEAQ (reference sequence). Deletions cut 5 bases from V and 6 bases from J, with 23 bases between.

This clonotype was sampled from a human donor with Susac syndrome. Sequenced material: CD8+ T cells from PBMCs. The chain recombines TRBV7-9 with TRBJ2-7; a weak D match, TRBD1 (6 bases). CDR3 DNA sequence: TGTGCCAGCAGCCCCTCTTCGACAGGCAGCCCCACCGAGCAGTACTTC. It is translated as CASSPSSTGSPTEQYF. Looking up the rest from reference TRBV7-9 and TRBJ2-7 gives the full variable domain: DTGVSQNPRHKITKRGQNVTFRCDPISEHNRLYWYRQTLGQGPEFLTYFQNEAQLEKSRLLSDRFSAERPKGSFSTLEIQRTEQGDSAMYLCASSPSSTGSPTEQYFGPGTRLTVT.